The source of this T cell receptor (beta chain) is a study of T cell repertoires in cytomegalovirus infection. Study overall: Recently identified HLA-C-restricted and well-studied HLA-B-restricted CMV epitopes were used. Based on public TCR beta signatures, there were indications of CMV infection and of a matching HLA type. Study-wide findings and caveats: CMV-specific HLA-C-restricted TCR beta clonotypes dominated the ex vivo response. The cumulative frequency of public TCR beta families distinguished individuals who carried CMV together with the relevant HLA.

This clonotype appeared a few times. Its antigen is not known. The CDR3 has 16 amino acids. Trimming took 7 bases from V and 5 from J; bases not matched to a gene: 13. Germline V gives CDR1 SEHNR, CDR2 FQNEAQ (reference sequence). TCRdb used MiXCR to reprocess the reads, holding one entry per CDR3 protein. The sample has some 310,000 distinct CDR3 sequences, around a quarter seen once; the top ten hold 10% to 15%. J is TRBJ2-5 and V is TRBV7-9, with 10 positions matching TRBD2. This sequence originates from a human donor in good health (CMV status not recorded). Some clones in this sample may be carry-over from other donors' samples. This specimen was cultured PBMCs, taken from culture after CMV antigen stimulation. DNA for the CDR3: TGTGCCAGCATCTCGCTAGCGGGAGACCTCAGGGAGACCCAGTACTTC. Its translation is CASISLAGDLRETQYF.